The 4 T cell receptor beta chains listed next were all sequenced from one sample in a study of T cells in pancreatic ductal adenocarcinoma. The selected patients with pancreatic ductal adenocarcinoma had surgery but no neoadjuvant therapy. Clones were sequenced by immunoSEQ multiplex PCR, and TCRdb holds only the in-frame ones, with some missing. The sample carries about 12,000 clones, 70% to 90% recorded once. The sample was PBMCs. The receptors originated from a human donor with pancreatic ductal adenocarcinoma.

This clone was detected only a few times. The chain links TRBV11-2 to TRBJ1-4; 7 bases map to TRBD1. Germline V gene sequence: CDR1 SGHAT, CDR2 FQNNGV. CDR3 size: 14 residues. After removal of 6 bases from V and 4 bases from J, the junction contained 5 bases not matched to a gene. The CDR3 bases are TGTGCCAGCAGGGGGACAGACTTTAATGAAAAACTGTTTTTT. This translates into CASRGTDFNEKLFF.

A few counts support this clone. The chain employs TRBV28 and TRBJ1-3; D call uncertain. Trimming removed 4 bases from V and 0 bases from J, with 10 bases in between. CDR3 length: 15 amino acids. In germline, CDR1 is MDHEN, CDR2 SYDVKM. CDR3 loop: CASSSQTPSGNTIYF. CDR3 DNA sequence: TGTGCCAGCAGTTCCCAGACCCCCTCTGGAAACACCATATATTTT.

V and J are TRBV19 and TRBJ2-5; 8 bases agree with TRBD2. Trimming removed 3 bases from V and 4 bases from J; junction bases left unmatched: 4. Germline V gene lookup returns CDR1 LNHDA and CDR2 SQIVND (reference sequence). This CDR3 contains 14 residues. CDR3 protein: CASSMGTRGETQYF. The CDR3 DNA is TGTGCCAGTAGTATGGGGACTAGGGGAGAGACCCAGTACTTC.

The chain joins TRBV4-1 to TRBJ2-1, with TRBD2 as a possible D gene (7 bases). CDR3 length equals 18 residues. Germline V gives CDR1 MGHRA, CDR2 YSYEKL. V was pared by 3 bases and J by 7 bases, with 25 bases between. The CDR3 protein is CASSQSPGGGPGENEQFF. The CDR3 DNA sequence: TGCGCCAGCAGCCAGAGCCCGGGGGGCGGACCGGGAGAGAATGAGCAGTTCTTC.